This T cell receptor (beta chain) derives from a study of Ad26.COV2.S vaccination and SARS-CoV-2 variants. Study context: Donor had been placed in the Ad26.COV2.S arm of the COV1001 trial.

Profiled with immunoSEQ multiplex PCR; TCRdb holds only in-frame clones, not every one. The table lists hundreds of thousands of clones, more than 75% of them singletons. CDR3 length: 13 amino acids. Trimming stripped 2 bases from V and 6 bases from J, with 9 bases between. The treatment here: over 15 received Ad26.COV2.S at low or high dose, single or two shots; about 5 received placebo; per-sample allocation not given. Day 63 after the first injection of vaccine or placebo was the sampling time. An 18-55-year-old adult in Boston served as donor. The material sequenced was peripheral blood, taken in a trial of Ad26.COV2.S vaccine versus placebo. The V call is TRBV12-3 or TRBV12-4, the J call TRBJ2-3; tentatively, D is TRBD1 (5 bases). The sequence came from a person between 18 and 60 years old who received the Ad26.COV2.S COVID-19 vaccine or a placebo. For the CDR3, the DNA is TGTGCCAGCAGTTTAACAAAGGGGGATACGCAGTATTTT. It is translated as CASSLTKGDTQYF.